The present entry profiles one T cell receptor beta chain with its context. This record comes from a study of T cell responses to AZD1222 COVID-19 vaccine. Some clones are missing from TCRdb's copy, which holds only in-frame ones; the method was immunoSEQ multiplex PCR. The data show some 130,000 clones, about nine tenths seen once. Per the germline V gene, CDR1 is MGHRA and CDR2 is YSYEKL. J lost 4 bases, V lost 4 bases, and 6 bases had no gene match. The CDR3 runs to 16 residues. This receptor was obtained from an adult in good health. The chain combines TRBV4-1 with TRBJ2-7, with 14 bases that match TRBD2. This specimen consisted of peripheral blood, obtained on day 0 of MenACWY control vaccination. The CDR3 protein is CASSPRTSGRPYEQYF. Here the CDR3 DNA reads TGCGCCAGCAGCCCCCGGACTAGCGGGAGGCCTTACGAGCAGTACTTC.